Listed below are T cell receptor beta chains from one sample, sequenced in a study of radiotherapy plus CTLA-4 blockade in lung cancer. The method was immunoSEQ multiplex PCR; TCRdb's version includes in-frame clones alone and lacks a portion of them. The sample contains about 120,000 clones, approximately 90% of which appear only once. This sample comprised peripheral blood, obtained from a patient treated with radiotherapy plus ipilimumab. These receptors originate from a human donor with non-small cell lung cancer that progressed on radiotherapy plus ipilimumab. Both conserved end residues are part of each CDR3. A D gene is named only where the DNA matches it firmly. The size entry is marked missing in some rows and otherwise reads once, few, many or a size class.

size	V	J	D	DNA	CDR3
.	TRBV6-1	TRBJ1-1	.	TGTGCCAGCAGTACAACAGGGCTCGACACTGAAGCTTTCTTT	CASSTTGLDTEAFF
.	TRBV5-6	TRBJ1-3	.	TGTGCCAGCAGCTTAAGCAGCTCTGGAAACACCATATATTTT	CASSLSSSGNTIYF
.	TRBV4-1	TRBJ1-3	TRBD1	TGCGCCAGCAGCCAAGGGACCTCGGACAGGTTACTAGGGCCTGGAAACACCATATATTTT	CASSQGTSDRLLGPGNTIYF
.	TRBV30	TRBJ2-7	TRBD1	TGTGCCTGGAGAAGACAGGGCACCTACGAGCAGTACTTC	CAWRRQGTYEQYF
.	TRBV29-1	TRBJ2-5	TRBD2	TGCAGCGCGTCCCCCTACTTAGCGGGAGGGGAGACCCAGTACTTC	CSASPYLAGGETQYF
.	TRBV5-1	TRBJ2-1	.	TGCGCCAGCAGCTTGAATCTTAATCGGGGCGATGAGCAGTTCTTC	CASSLNLNRGDEQFF
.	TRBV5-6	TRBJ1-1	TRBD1	TGTGCCAGCAGCTTTTTAGACAGGGGCACTGAAGCTTTCTTT	CASSFLDRGTEAFF
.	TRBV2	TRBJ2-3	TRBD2	TGTGCCAGCAGTGGGGCAAGCGGGATGGGCACAGATACGCAGTATTTT	CASSGASGMGTDTQYF
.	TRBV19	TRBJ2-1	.	TGTGCCAGTAGTGTCCAGGGATTAATCACCTACAATGAGCAGTTCTTC	CASSVQGLITYNEQFF
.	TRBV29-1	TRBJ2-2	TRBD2	TGCAGCGTAGCTAGCGGGAGGGCCGGGGAGCTGTTTTTT	CSVASGRAGELFF
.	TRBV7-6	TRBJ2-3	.	TGTGCCAGCAGCCACCGCCAAGGTCTAAGAGAGGAAGTTAAAACGCAGTATTTT	CASSHRQGLREEVKTQYF
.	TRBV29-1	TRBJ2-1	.	TGCAGCGTTGGGACTGACGGGTTCTTC	CSVGTDGFF
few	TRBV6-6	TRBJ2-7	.	TGTGCCAGCAGTTATTCCCGCCCTGGGGACGAGCAGTACTTC	CASSYSRPGDEQYF
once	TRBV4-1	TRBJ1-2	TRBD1	TGCGCCAGCAGCCGCCCTGCAGGGGGCGCTTATGGCTACACCTTC	CASSRPAGGAYGYTF
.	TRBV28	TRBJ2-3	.	TGTGCCAGCAGTAAAGCATGGGATACGCAGTATTTT	CASSKAWDTQYF
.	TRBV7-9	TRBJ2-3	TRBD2	TGTGCCAGCAGCTTATTCGGTCTAGCGGACACAGATACGCAGTATTTT	CASSLFGLADTDTQYF
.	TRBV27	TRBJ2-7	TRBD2	TGTGCCAGCGGGAGCGGGAGGGCGAGGCACGAGCAGTACTTC	CASGSGRARHEQYF
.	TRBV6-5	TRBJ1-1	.	TGTGCCAGCAGTTACGGACTGACGAACACTGAAGCTTTCTTT	CASSYGLTNTEAFF
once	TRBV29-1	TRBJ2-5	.	TGCAGCGTTGGAGGGGGAGAGACCCAGTACTTC	CSVGGGETQYF
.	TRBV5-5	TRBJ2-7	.	TGTGCCAGCAGCTTTTTTAGAGGGAGAGCCTACGAGCAGTACTTC	CASSFFRGRAYEQYF
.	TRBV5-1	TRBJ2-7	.	TGCGCCAGCAGCCATTTGGGTCCACTAACCTACGAGCAGTACTTC	CASSHLGPLTYEQYF
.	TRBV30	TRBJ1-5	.	TGTGCCTGGAGTGTAGATAGCAATCAGCCCCAGCATTTT	CAWSVDSNQPQHF
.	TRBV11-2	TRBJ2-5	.	TGTGCCAGCAGGTTACAGGGTCAAGGGGCCCAGTACTTC	CASRLQGQGAQYF
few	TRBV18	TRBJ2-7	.	TGTGCCAGCTCAGCCGGGTCGCGGACCTACGAGCAGTACTTC	CASSAGSRTYEQYF
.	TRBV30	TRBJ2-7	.	TGTGCCCTCGGCGGGCGGGCCGAGCAGTACTTC	CALGGRAEQYF
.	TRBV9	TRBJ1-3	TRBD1	TGTGCCAGCAGCGTCCAGGACAGGGCGAAGGGGGACACCATATATTTT	CASSVQDRAKGDTIYF
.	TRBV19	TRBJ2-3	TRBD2	TGTGCCAGTAGTATGGGAGCGGGAGCAGATACGCAGTATTTT	CASSMGAGADTQYF
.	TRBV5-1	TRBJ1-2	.	TGCGCCAGCAGCCCTTATAGGGGGGATGGCTACACCTTC	CASSPYRGDGYTF
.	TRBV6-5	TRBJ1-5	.	TGTGCCAGCAGTTACGCCGTAAGTCAGCCCCAGCATTTT	CASSYAVSQPQHF
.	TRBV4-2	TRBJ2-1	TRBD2	TGTGCCAGCAGCCGACTAGCTGTCGATGAGCAGTTCTTC	CASSRLAVDEQFF
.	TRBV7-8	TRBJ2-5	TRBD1	TGTGCCAGCAGCTTACGCCGGGACAGGGGGCGGGAGACCCAGTACTTC	CASSLRRDRGRETQYF
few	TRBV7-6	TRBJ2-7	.	TGTGCCAGCAGCTTGGGGCAGATGAGCTCCTACGAGCAGTACTTC	CASSLGQMSSYEQYF
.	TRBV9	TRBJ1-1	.	TGTGCCAGCAGCGTAGGTCCCGGGGCGAACACTGAAGCTTTCTTT	CASSVGPGANTEAFF
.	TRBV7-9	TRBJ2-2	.	TGTGCCAGCAGCTGGCTGGTGCGAGTAAACACCGGGGAGCTGTTTTTT	CASSWLVRVNTGELFF
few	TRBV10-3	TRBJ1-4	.	TGTGCCGTTTCCGGGTCTAATGAAAAACTGTTTTTT	CAVSGSNEKLFF
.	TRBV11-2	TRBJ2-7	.	TGTGCCAGCAGCTTAGGCCAGGACTACGAGCAGTACTTC	CASSLGQDYEQYF
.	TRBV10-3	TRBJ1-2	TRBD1	TGTGCCATCAGTGATCCCGGGACAGGGAAATCCCCCTACACCTTC	CAISDPGTGKSPYTF
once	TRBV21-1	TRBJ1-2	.	TGTGCCAGCAGTGTGGACCTTAACTATGGCTACACCTTC	CASSVDLNYGYTF
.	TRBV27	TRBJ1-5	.	TGTGCCAGCAGCTTAACAGGGACGCAGCCCCAGCATTTT	CASSLTGTQPQHF